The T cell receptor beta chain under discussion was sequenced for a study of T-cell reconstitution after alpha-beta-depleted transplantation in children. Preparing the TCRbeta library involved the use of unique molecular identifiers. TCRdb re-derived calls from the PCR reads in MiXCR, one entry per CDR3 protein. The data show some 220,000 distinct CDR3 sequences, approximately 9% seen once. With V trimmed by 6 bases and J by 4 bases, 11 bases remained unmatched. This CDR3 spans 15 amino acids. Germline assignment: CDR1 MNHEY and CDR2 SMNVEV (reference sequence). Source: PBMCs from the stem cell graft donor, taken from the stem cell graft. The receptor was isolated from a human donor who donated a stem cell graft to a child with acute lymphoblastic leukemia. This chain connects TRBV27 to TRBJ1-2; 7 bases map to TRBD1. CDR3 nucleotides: TGTGCCAGCAGCTCCACAGGGGTATTTAGCTATGGCTACACCTTC. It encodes CASSSTGVFSYGYTF.